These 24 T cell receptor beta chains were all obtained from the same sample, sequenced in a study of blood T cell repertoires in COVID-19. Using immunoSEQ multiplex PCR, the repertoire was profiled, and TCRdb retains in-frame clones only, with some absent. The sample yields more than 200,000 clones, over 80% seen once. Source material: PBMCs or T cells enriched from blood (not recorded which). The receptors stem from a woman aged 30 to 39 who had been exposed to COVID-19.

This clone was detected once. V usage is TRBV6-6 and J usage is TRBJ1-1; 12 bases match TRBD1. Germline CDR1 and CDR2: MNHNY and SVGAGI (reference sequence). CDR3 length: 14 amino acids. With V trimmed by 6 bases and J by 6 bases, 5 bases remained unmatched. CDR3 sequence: CASRGTGGLAEAFF. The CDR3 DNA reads TGTGCCAGCAGAGGGACAGGGGGCTTAGCTGAAGCTTTCTTT.

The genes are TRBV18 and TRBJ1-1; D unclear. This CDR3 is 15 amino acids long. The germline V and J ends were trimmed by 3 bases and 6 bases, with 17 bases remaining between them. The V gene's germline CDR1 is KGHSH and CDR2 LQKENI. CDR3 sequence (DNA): TGTGCCAGCTCACCTCCAGAAGCGAGAGGTGCTGAAGCTTTCTTT. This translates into CASSPPEARGAEAFF.

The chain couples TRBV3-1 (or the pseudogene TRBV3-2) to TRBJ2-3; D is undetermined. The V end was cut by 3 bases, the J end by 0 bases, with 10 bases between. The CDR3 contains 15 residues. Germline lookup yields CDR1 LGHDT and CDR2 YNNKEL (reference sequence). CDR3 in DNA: TGTGCCAGCAGCCATCTGATCGGGAGCACAGATACGCAGTATTTT. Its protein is CASSHLIGSTDTQYF.

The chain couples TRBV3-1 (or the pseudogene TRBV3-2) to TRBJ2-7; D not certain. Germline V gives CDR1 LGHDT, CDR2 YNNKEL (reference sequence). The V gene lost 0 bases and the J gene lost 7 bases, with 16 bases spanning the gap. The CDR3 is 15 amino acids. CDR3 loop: CASSQDLSSPREQYF. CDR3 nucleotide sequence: TGTGCCAGCAGCCAAGATCTGTCGTCCCCGCGGGAGCAGTACTTC.

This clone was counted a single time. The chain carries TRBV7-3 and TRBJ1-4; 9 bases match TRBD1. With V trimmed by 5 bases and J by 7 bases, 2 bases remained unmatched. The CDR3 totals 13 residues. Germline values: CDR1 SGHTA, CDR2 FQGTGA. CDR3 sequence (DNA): TGTGCCAGCAGCCAGGGACAGGGTGAAAAACTGTTTTTT. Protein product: CASSQGQGEKLFF. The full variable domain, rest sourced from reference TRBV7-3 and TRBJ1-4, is GAGVSQTPSNKVTEKGKYVELRCDPISGHTALYWYRQSLGQGPEFLIYFQGTGAADDSGLPNDRFFAVRPEGSVSTLKIQRTERGDSAVYLCASSQGQGEKLFFGSGTQLSVL.

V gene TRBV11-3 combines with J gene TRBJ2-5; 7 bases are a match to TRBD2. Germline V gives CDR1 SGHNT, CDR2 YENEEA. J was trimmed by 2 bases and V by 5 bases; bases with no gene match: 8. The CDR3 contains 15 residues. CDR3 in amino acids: CASSPRWGGQETQYF. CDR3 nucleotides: TGTGCCAGCAGCCCCCGATGGGGGGGTCAAGAGACCCAGTACTTC.

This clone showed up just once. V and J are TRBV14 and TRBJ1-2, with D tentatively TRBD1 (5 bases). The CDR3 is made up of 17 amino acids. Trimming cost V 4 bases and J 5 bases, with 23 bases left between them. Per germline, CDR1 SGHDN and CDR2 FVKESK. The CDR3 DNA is TGTGCCAGCAGCCCAATACCAGGGCCGCTCCGGCTTTATGGCTACACCTTC. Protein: CASSPIPGPLRLYGYTF.

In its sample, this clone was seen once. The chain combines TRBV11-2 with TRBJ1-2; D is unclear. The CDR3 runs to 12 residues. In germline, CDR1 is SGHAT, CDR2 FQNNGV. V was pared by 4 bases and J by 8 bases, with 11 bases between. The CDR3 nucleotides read TGTGCCAGCAGCTCGGGATCATTCGGCTACACCTTC. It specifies CASSSGSFGYTF.

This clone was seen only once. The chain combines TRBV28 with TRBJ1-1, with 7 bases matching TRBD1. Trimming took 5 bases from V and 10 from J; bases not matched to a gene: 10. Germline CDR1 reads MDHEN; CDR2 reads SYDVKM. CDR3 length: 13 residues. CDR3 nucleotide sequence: TGTGCCAGCAGTCTCCCCGGACAGGTTCCAGCTTTCTTT. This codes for CASSLPGQVPAFF.

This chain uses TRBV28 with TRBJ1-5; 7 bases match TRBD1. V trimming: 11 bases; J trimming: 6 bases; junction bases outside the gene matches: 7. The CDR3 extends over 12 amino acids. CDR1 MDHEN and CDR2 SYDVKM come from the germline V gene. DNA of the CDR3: TGTGCCGGACAGGAGGAAGGTCAGCCCCAGCATTTT. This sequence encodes CAGQEEGQPQHF.

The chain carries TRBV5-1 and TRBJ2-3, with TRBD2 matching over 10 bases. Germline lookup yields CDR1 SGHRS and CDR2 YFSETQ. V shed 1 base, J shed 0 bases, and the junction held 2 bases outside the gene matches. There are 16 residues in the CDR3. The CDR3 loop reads CASSLMTSGSTDTQYF. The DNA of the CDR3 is TGCGCCAGCAGCTTGATGACTAGCGGGAGCACAGATACGCAGTATTTT.

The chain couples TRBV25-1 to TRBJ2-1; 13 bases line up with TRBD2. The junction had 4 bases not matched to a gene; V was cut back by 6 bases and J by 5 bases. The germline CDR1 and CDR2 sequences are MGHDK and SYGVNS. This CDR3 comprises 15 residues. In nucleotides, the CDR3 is TGTGCCAGCAGCGAAGGACTAGCGGGAGACAATGAGCAGTTCTTC. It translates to CASSEGLAGDNEQFF.

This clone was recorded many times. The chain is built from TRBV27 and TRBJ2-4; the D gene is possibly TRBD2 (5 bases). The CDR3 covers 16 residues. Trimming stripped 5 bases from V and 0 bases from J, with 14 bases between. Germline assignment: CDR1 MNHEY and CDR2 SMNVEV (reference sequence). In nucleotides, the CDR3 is TGTGCCAGCAGTCCCTGGTCGGGGAAAGCCAAAAACATTCAGTACTTC. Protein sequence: CASSPWSGKAKNIQYF.

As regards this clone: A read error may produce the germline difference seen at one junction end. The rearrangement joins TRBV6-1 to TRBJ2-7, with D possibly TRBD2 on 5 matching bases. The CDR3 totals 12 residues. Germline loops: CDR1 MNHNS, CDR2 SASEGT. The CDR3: CASSEVVGLPSF. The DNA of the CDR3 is TGTGCCAGCAGTGAAGTTGTAGGACTCCCGTCCTTC.

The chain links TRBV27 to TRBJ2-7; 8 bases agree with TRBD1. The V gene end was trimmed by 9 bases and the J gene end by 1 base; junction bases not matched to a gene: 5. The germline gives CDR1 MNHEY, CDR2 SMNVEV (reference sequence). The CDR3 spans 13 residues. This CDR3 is CASTQGGSYEQYF. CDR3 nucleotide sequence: TGTGCCAGTACACAGGGGGGATCCTACGAGCAGTACTTC.

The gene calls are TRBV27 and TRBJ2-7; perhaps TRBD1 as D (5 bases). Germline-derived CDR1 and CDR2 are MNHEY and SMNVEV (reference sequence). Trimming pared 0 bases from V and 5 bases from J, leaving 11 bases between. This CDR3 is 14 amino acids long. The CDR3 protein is CASSLSPAGNEQYF. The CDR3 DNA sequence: TGTGCCAGCAGTTTATCTCCCGCAGGGAACGAGCAGTACTTC.

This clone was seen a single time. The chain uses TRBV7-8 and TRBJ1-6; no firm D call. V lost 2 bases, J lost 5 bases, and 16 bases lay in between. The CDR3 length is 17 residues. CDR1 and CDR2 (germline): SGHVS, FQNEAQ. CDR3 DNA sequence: TGTGCCAGCAGCTTAAGGAGGAGCGGCTTACATAATTCACCCCTCCACTTT. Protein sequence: CASSLRRSGLHNSPLHF.

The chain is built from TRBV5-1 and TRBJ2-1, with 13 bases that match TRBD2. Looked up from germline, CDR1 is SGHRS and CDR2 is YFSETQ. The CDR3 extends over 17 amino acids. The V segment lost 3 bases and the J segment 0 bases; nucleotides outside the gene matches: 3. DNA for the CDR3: TGCGCCAGCAGCTCACGGACTAGCGGGGGCTCCTACAATGAGCAGTTCTTC. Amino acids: CASSSRTSGGSYNEQFF.

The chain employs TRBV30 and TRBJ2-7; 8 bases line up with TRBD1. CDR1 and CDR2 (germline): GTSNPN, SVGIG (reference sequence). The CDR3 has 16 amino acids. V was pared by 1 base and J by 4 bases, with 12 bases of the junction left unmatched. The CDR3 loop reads CAWSGLITGGRYEQYF. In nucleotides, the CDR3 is TGTGCCTGGAGTGGCTTGATAACAGGGGGTCGATACGAGCAGTACTTC.

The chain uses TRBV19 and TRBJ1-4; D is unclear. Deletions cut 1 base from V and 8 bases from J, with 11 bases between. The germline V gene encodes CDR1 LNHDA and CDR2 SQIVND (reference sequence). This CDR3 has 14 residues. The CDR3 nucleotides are TGTGCCAGTAGTATAGCCTCAGGACTGGAAAAACTGTTTTTT. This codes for CASSIASGLEKLFF.

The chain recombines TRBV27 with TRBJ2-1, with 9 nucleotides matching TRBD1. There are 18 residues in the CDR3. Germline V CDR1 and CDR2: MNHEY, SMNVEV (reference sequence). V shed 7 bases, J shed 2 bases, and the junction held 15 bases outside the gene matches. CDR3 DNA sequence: TGTGCCAGCACCCATTTAAACGACGGGACAGGGACCTACAATGAGCAGTTCTTC. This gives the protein CASTHLNDGTGTYNEQFF.

The CDR3 region is CASSAGTGSHNEQFF. The CDR3 region has the DNA TGTGCCAGCAGTGCCGGGACAGGGTCGCACAATGAGCAGTTCTTC. The chain has TRBV27 and TRBJ2-1, with 9 bases identical to TRBD1. Germline values: CDR1 MNHEY, CDR2 SMNVEV (reference sequence). This CDR3 contains 15 residues. J gave up 5 bases and V 5 bases, and 7 bases lay outside the gene matches.

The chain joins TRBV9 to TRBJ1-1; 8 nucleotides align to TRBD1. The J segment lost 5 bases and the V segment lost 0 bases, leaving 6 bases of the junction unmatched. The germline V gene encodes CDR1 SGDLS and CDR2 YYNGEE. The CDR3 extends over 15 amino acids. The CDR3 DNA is TGTGCCAGCAGCGTAGGGCAGGGGGCAATTACTGAAGCTTTCTTT. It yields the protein CASSVGQGAITEAFF.

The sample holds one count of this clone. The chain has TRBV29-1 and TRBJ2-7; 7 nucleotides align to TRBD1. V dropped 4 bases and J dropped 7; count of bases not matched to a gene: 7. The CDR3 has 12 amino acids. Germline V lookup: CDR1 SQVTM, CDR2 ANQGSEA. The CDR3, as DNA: TGCAGCGTTGTGACAGGGTGGAGTGAGCAGTACTTC. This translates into CSVVTGWSEQYF.